This paragraph covers one TCR beta chain sequence. Its target is unknown. Generated by immunoSEQ multiplex PCR, the TCRdb table keeps only in-frame clones and is missing some. The table shows around 44,000 clones, with approximately 86% occurring only once. The data are from a study of radiotherapy plus CTLA-4 blockade in lung cancer. Study conclusions and caveats: After treatment with radiotherapy plus ipilimumab, TCR clones that came from the tumor expanded in blood. The best predictor of response was reported to be early blood T cell clone dynamics, with interferon-beta.

The sequence was obtained from a human donor with non-small cell lung cancer that progressed on radiotherapy plus ipilimumab. Some clones in this sample may be carry-over from other donors' samples. This specimen was peripheral blood, taken from a patient treated with radiotherapy plus ipilimumab.

The CDR3 sequence is CASSPGTGGLYEQYF. The DNA of the CDR3 is TGTGCCAGCAGCCCCGGGACAGGGGGCCTCTACGAGCAGTACTTC. The chain joins TRBV5-6 to TRBJ2-7, with 12 nucleotides matching TRBD1. The CDR3 extends over 15 amino acids. J was trimmed by 3 bases and V by 4 bases; bases with no gene match: 5. Germline CDR1 is SGHDT and CDR2 is YYEEEE.